These 10 T cell receptor beta chains were all obtained from the same sample, sequenced in a study of breast tumors, draining lymph nodes, adjacent tissues (dated by TCRdb to between 2015 and 2016). The library came from multiplex PCR. The listed sequencing device is Illumina HiSeq 2000. TCRdb redid the processing of the public reads, applying fastp at Q25 and MiXCR, and retained in-frame beta chains. Each CDR3 protein gets just one entry, which takes the most common genes and DNA from the rows behind it. Present in this sample are some 49,000 distinct CDR3 sequences, 20% to 25% of which were seen just once. Approximately 8% of the sample goes to the ten largest clones. The specimen was breast tumor tissue. Every receptor here comes from a female donor with breast cancer. Some clones in this sample may be carry-over from other donors' samples.

This clonotype was detected many times. The rearrangement uses TRBV30 and TRBJ1-2; 9 bases are shared with TRBD1. The CDR3 totals 15 residues. Trimming at V came to 1 base and at J to 2 bases, leaving 5 bases not matched to a gene. Germline CDR1 and CDR2: GTSNPN and SVGIG (reference sequence). CDR3 loop: CAWSDPGTGNYGYTF. The CDR3 region has the DNA TGTGCCTGGAGTGACCCCGGGACAGGGAACTATGGCTACACCTTC. The full variable domain, with the rest looked up from reference TRBV30 and TRBJ1-2, is SQTIHQWPATLVQPVGSPLSLECTVEGTSNPNLYWYRQAAGRGLQLLFYSVGIGQISSEVPQNLSASRPQDRQFILSSKKLLLSDSGFYLCAWSDPGTGNYGYTFGSGTRLTVV.

This clonotype was counted many times. The chain couples TRBV7-9 to TRBJ1-5; D is undetermined. The CDR3 spans 16 residues. V lost 2 bases and J 0 bases, leaving 11 bases between the germline ends. Germline CDR1 SEHNR, CDR2 FQNEAQ (reference sequence). CDR3 in amino acids: CASSLLPTVSNQPQHF. The CDR3, as DNA: TGTGCCAGCAGCTTACTCCCGACCGTTAGCAATCAGCCCCAGCATTTT.

This clonotype was recorded a few times. The rearrangement links TRBV28 to TRBJ1-2; D gene uncertain. V shed 3 bases and J shed 4 bases, with 12 bases lying between them. There are 14 residues in the CDR3. CDR1 MDHEN and CDR2 SYDVKM come from the germline V gene. Here the CDR3 reads CASSFGDGGYGYTF. Here the CDR3 DNA reads TGTGCCAGCAGTTTCGGGGATGGTGGCTATGGCTACACCTTC.

In its sample, this clonotype is medium-sized (0.01 to 0.1%). The genes are TRBV6-6 and TRBJ2-2, with D perhaps assigned TRBD1 or TRBD2 (6 bases each). The V end lost 4 bases, the J end lost 7 bases, and 16 bases lay between the germline ends. This CDR3 comprises 15 residues. Germline CDR1 reads MNHNY; CDR2 reads SVGAGI (reference sequence). The CDR3 nucleotides read TGTGCCAGCAGTTTTTCCCTGAAGGGGGGCGGGGAGCTGTTTTTT. Translation gives CASSFSLKGGGELFF.

This clonotype occurred many times. The J gene is TRBJ2-2, the V gene TRBV2, with 7 bases that match TRBD1. V lost 6 bases to trimming and J lost 0 bases; unmatched junction nucleotides: 7. The CDR3 totals 16 residues. Germline values: CDR1 SNHLY, CDR2 FYNNEI. In DNA, the CDR3 is TGTGCCAGCAGCCTGAGACAGGGTACGAACACCGGGGAGCTGTTTTTT. Translating gives CASSLRQGTNTGELFF.

This chain uses TRBV14 with TRBJ2-1; 7 nucleotides match TRBD2. Losses at the gene ends were 4 bases for V and 0 bases for J; bases not matched to a gene: 0. The length of the CDR3 is 14 residues. CDR1 SGHDN and CDR2 FVKESK come from the germline V gene. Here the CDR3 reads CASSRGGSYNEQFF. In DNA form, the CDR3 reads TGTGCCAGCAGCCGCGGGGGCTCCTACAATGAGCAGTTCTTC.

V usage is TRBV30 and J usage is TRBJ2-5; possible D gene TRBD2, 7 bases. This CDR3 spans 18 amino acids. With 3 bases removed from V and 4 bases from J, the gap between germline ends came to 27 bases. Germline assignment: CDR1 GTSNPN and CDR2 SVGIG (reference sequence). The CDR3 nucleotides are TGTGCCTGGAGCCCATTCGGGGCTAGCGGAGGGGGGGGAGAGACCCAGTACTTC. It specifies CAWSPFGASGGGGETQYF.

By its share, this clonotype is medium-sized. The chain links TRBV3-1 to TRBJ2-7; 8 bases align to TRBD1. Germline trimming cut 1 base from V and 3 bases from J; bases unmatched to any gene: 5. Looked up from germline, CDR1 is LGHDT and CDR2 is YNNKEL (reference sequence). The CDR3 is 15 residues long. CDR3 sequence reads: CASSQAPDRDYEQYF. CDR3 bases: TGTGCCAGCAGCCAAGCCCCGGACAGGGACTACGAGCAGTACTTC.

There are many counts of this clonotype. This sequence joins TRBV6-1 and TRBJ2-1; TRBD1 aligns across 9 bases. The V gene end was trimmed by 10 bases and the J gene end by 8 bases; junction bases not matched to a gene: 9. The CDR3 runs 13 residues. The germline gives CDR1 MNHNS, CDR2 SASEGT. CDR3 in amino acids: CAITGGLRDEQFF. Written as DNA, the CDR3 is TGTGCCATAACAGGGGGCCTCAGAGATGAGCAGTTCTTC.

By its share, this clonotype is medium-sized. V is TRBV7-9 and J is TRBJ2-6, with 10 bases identical to TRBD1. This CDR3 has 20 amino acids. J was trimmed by 0 bases and V by 3 bases; bases with no gene match: 11. From germline, CDR1 is SEHNR and CDR2 FQNEAQ (reference sequence). CDR3 sequence: CASSFPNLGTGASGANVLTF. CDR3 coding DNA: TGTGCCAGCAGCTTCCCTAATCTAGGGACAGGGGCCTCTGGGGCCAACGTCCTGACTTTC.